The 29 T cell receptor beta chains below all came from one sample that was sequenced in a study of OX40 agonist ivuxolimab in advanced cancers. The table came from immunoSEQ multiplex PCR; TCRdb's copy has only in-frame clones and leaves some out. The sample consists of about 40,000 clones, around 80% of them appearing once. The sequencing used CD4+ or CD8+ T cells sorted from blood, collected in a trial of the OX40 agonist ivuxolimab. The receptors were sampled from an adult with an advanced solid tumor such as melanoma, head and neck, liver or kidney cancer.

The genes are TRBV5-1 and TRBJ2-3; D may be TRBD1 (6 bases). Per the germline V gene, CDR1 is SGHRS and CDR2 is YFSETQ. This CDR3 comprises 14 residues. V gave up 0 bases and J gave up 2 bases, with 7 bases separating them. In DNA form, the CDR3 reads TGCGCCAGCAGCTTGGAGGGGGACACAGATACGCAGTATTTT. Translating it yields CASSLEGDTDTQYF.

The chain has TRBV27 and TRBJ1-6; TRBD1 might be the D (6 bases). The CDR3 consists of 15 residues. Per germline, CDR1 MNHEY and CDR2 SMNVEV (reference sequence). Trimming cost V 7 bases and J 6 bases, with 16 bases left between them. CDR3 protein: CASTRGGVGNSPLHF. In DNA form, the CDR3 reads TGTGCCAGCACCAGGGGAGGGGTTGGTAATTCACCCCTCCACTTT.

This chain links TRBV11-2 with TRBJ2-7; no clear D. Looked up from germline, CDR1 is SGHAT and CDR2 is FQNNGV. This CDR3 region has 13 residues. The V end lost 3 bases, the J end lost 1 base, and 7 bases lay between the germline ends. CDR3: CASSLALSYEQYF. The CDR3 coding sequence is TGTGCCAGCAGCTTGGCCTTGTCCTACGAGCAGTACTTC.

With regard to this clone: The same CDR3 also results from other DNA sequences found in this sample. The chain employs TRBV10-3 and TRBJ2-1, with 8 bases identical to TRBD2. Germline lookup yields CDR1 ENHRY and CDR2 SYGVKD. The junction had 13 bases not matched to a gene; V was cut back by 11 bases and J by 7 bases. The CDR3 is made up of 14 amino acids. The CDR3 coding sequence is TGTGCCGCCGGAGGGGGACTAGAGGCGAATGAGCAGTTCTTC. Protein sequence: CAAGGGLEANEQFF.

The gene calls are TRBV30 and TRBJ2-7; 11 nucleotides match TRBD2. The trim removed 1 base at V and 4 bases at J, leaving 12 bases unmatched. The germline V gene encodes CDR1 GTSNPN and CDR2 SVGIG (reference sequence). This CDR3 is 17 amino acids long. The CDR3 nucleotides are TGTGCCTGGAGTGGGTTTCGTAGCGGGAGGGCACCTTACGAGCAGTACTTC. This translates into CAWSGFRSGRAPYEQYF.

J is TRBJ1-4 and V is TRBV21-1. TRBV21-1 is labeled a pseudogene. This CDR3 is built from 12 residues. CDR3 DNA sequence: TGTGCCAGCAGCAAAGGGTCAAAAAAACTGTTTTTT. It codes for CASSKGSKKLFF.

The gene calls are TRBV7-3 and TRBJ2-1; 7 nucleotides agree with TRBD2. Per germline, CDR1 SGHTA and CDR2 FQGTGA. This CDR3 has 15 residues. The V gene end was trimmed by 3 bases and the J gene end by 2 bases; junction bases not matched to a gene: 4. As DNA, the CDR3 is TGTGCCAGCAGCTTGGGCGGGAGTACCTACAATGAGCAGTTCTTC. Translating it yields CASSLGGSTYNEQFF.

The chain is built from TRBV2 and TRBJ2-1, with D perhaps matching TRBD1 (6 bases). There are 12 residues in the CDR3. The V gene's germline CDR1 is SNHLY and CDR2 FYNNEI. V dropped 6 bases and J dropped 12 bases, with 15 bases sitting between them. CDR3 nucleotides: TGTGCCAGCAGGCAGGGGACAACTGTGCAGTTCTTC. This codes for CASRQGTTVQFF.

The V and J genes are TRBV5-4 and TRBJ2-2; 8 bases line up with TRBD2. The CDR3 length is 15 residues. V lost 4 bases, J lost 1 base, and 3 bases stayed unmatched. Germline V lookup: CDR1 SGHNT, CDR2 YYREEE (reference sequence). The CDR3 region is CASSGSGGNTGELFF. The CDR3 bases are TGTGCCAGCAGCGGGAGCGGGGGGAACACCGGGGAGCTGTTTTTT.

Here the CDR3 DNA reads TGTGCCAGCAGCTTAGTATCCCGAAACAATGAGCAGTTCTTC. It translates to CASSLVSRNNEQFF. The rearrangement uses TRBV11-1 and TRBJ2-1, with D unclear. The CDR3 covers 14 residues. The germline gives CDR1 SGHAT, CDR2 FQDESV (reference sequence). Trimming took off 1 base at V and 5 bases at J, with 9 bases between the two ends.

The chain uses TRBV5-6 and TRBJ2-1; the match to TRBD2 covers 9 bases. V lost 1 base, J lost 7 bases, and 3 bases stayed unmatched. The CDR3 sequence is 14 residues long. Germline CDR1 and CDR2: SGHDT and YYEEEE. CDR3 loop: CASSLPSGANEQFF. CDR3 DNA sequence: TGTGCCAGCAGCTTGCCTAGCGGGGCGAATGAGCAGTTCTTC.

The chain has TRBV14 and TRBJ1-6; tentatively, D is TRBD1 (5 bases). Trimming left V 0 bases short and J 0 bases short, with 12 bases between. Germline assignment: CDR1 SGHDN and CDR2 FVKESK. The CDR3 length is 18 residues. DNA of the CDR3: TGTGCCAGCAGCCAAGATCGGGACTCCTACTCCTATAATTCACCCCTCCACTTT. Translating it yields CASSQDRDSYSYNSPLHF.

Only a few counts were recorded for this clone. The CDR3 DNA is TGTGCCAGCAGCTTAGCGAGGGGGAATGAGCAGTTCTTC. Its translation: CASSLARGNEQFF. The rearrangement joins TRBV7-9 to TRBJ2-1; maybe TRBD1 (6 bases). Trimming removed 0 bases from V and 7 bases from J, with 7 bases in between. Germline values: CDR1 SEHNR, CDR2 FQNEAQ (reference sequence). The CDR3 totals 13 residues. Full variable domain (remainder filled in from reference TRBV7-9 and TRBJ2-1): DTGVSQNPRHKITKRGQNVTFRCDPISEHNRLYWYRQTLGQGPEFLTYFQNEAQLEKSRLLSDRFSAERPKGSFSTLEIQRTEQGDSAMYLCASSLARGNEQFFGPGTRLTVL.

This chain uses TRBV2 with TRBJ1-2; D uncertain. V lost 4 bases, J lost 4 bases, and 19 bases lay in between. The CDR3 covers 16 residues. Germline values: CDR1 SNHLY, CDR2 FYNNEI. In DNA, the CDR3 is TGTGCCAGCAGTGCTGTAGTTGCGCTCTCCTTCTATGGCTACACCTTC. It specifies CASSAVVALSFYGYTF.

The chain links TRBV11-1 to TRBJ2-1; a possible D gene is TRBD1 (5 bases). The CDR3 spans 16 residues. In germline, CDR1 is SGHAT, CDR2 FQDESV (reference sequence). Trimming removed 1 base at V and 7 bases at J, with 17 bases between. In DNA form, the CDR3 reads TGTGCCAGCAGCTTAGAAGCAGGCAGGGCGGAAAATGAGCAGTTCTTC. Its translation is CASSLEAGRAENEQFF.

This clone has more than one count but fewer than ten. V is TRBV6-5 and J is TRBJ2-5; 7 bases map to TRBD2. This CDR3 has 14 amino acids. Germline trimming cut 2 bases from V and 0 bases from J; bases unmatched to any gene: 0. Germline CDR1 and CDR2: MNHEY and SVGAGI. The CDR3 sequence: CASSYGGDQETQYF. CDR3 DNA sequence: TGTGCCAGCAGTTACGGGGGGGACCAAGAGACCCAGTACTTC.

This clone has only one observation. The genes are TRBV10-3 and TRBJ2-3; TRBD2 aligns across 8 bases. The CDR3 has 17 residues. V lost 2 bases and J lost 2; bases outside the gene matches: 9. Per the germline V gene, CDR1 is ENHRY and CDR2 is SYGVKD. The CDR3 here is CAISEMGLAGFTDTQYF. The CDR3 DNA follows: TGTGCCATCAGTGAGATGGGCTTAGCGGGGTTCACAGATACGCAGTATTTT.

The rearrangement joins TRBV6-6 to TRBJ1-6, with TRBD1 identical over 10 bases. Germline CDR1 MNHNY, CDR2 SVGAGI (reference sequence). The CDR3 extends over 12 amino acids. The V segment lost 7 bases and the J segment 14 bases; nucleotides outside the gene matches: 5. CDR3 amino acids: CASTDRGRALHF. The DNA for the CDR3 is TGTGCCAGCACCGACAGGGGGCGAGCCCTCCACTTT.

This clone was picked up one time. The V and J genes are TRBV6-5 and TRBJ1-3; unclear D gene. The CDR3 is 14 amino acids. CDR1 is MNHEY and CDR2 is SVGAGI in the germline V gene. V lost 7 bases and J lost 0, with 10 bases in between. For the CDR3, the DNA is TGTGCCAGCATGTACTCTGCCTCTGGAAACACCATATATTTT. Amino acid sequence: CASMYSASGNTIYF.

The V and J genes are TRBV9 and TRBJ2-5, with TRBD2 identical over 7 bases. Germline CDR1 and CDR2: SGDLS and YYNGEE. The CDR3 length is 13 residues. J gave up 5 bases and V 4 bases, and 5 bases lay outside the gene matches. This CDR3 is CASSSPGGETQYF. The CDR3 DNA sequence: TGTGCCAGCAGCTCCCCCGGGGGGGAGACCCAGTACTTC.

The chain combines TRBV9 with TRBJ2-7; 8 nucleotides line up with TRBD2. The CDR3 runs to 16 residues. The V segment lost 0 bases and the J segment 3 bases; nucleotides outside the gene matches: 8. Germline loops: CDR1 SGDLS, CDR2 YYNGEE. DNA of the CDR3: TGTGCCAGCAGCGTAGAGCCCAGCGGGAGAAGCTACGAGCAGTACTTC. It specifies CASSVEPSGRSYEQYF.

This rearrangement joins TRBV29-1 to TRBJ1-4, with TRBD1 identical over 10 bases. Germline lookup yields CDR1 SQVTM and CDR2 ANQGSEA. The CDR3 extends over 13 amino acids. The ends lost 7 bases at V and 6 bases at J; junction bases unmatched: 5. Here the CDR3 reads CSGGDRGYEKLFF. In DNA form, the CDR3 reads TGCAGCGGCGGGGACAGGGGATATGAAAAACTGTTTTTT.

The chain uses TRBV5-6 and TRBJ1-1, with D possibly being TRBD1 (5 bases). The CDR3 extends over 15 amino acids. From germline, CDR1 is SGHDT and CDR2 YYEEEE. Between the trimmed V and J ends, which lost 4 bases and 0 bases, there was a span of 13 bases. CDR3 DNA: TGTGCCAGCAGCACTTGGGGGGGTATGAACACTGAAGCTTTCTTT. Translated: CASSTWGGMNTEAFF.

The rearrangement joins TRBV5-4 to TRBJ2-5; the D gene could be TRBD1 or TRBD2 (6 bases each). The ends were cut back, 3 bases at V and 2 bases at J, with 11 bases in the middle. The CDR3 spans 14 residues. From germline, CDR1 is SGHNT and CDR2 YYREEE (reference sequence). Here the CDR3 reads CASSWGRGQETQYF. The CDR3 DNA follows: TGTGCCAGCAGCTGGGGGCGGGGTCAAGAGACCCAGTACTTC. Full variable domain (missing parts from reference TRBV5-4 and TRBJ2-5): ETGVTQSPTHLIKTRGQQVTLRCSSQSGHNTVSWYQQALGQGPQFIFQYYREEENGRGNFPPRFSGLQFPNYSSELNVNALELDDSALYLCASSWGRGQETQYFGPGTRLLVL.

A single count supports this clone. The chain links TRBV27 to TRBJ2-4, with a possible D match to TRBD1 (5 bases). The V and J ends lost 0 bases and 0 bases respectively, with 9 bases between them. The CDR3 has 16 amino acids. Germline lookup yields CDR1 MNHEY and CDR2 SMNVEV (reference sequence). Written as DNA, the CDR3 is TGTGCCAGCAGTTTATCCGACAGCCTAGCCAAAAACATTCAGTACTTC. Translated: CASSLSDSLAKNIQYF.

This chain joins TRBV27 and TRBJ2-4; no definite D call. V was clipped by 4 bases and J by 1 base, with 5 bases between them. This CDR3 has 13 residues. Looked up from germline, CDR1 is MNHEY and CDR2 is SMNVEV (reference sequence). The CDR3 spells CASSSWAKNIQYF. In nucleotides, the CDR3 is TGTGCCAGCAGTTCATGGGCCAAAAACATTCAGTACTTC.

The chain joins TRBV7-9 to TRBJ2-5; a weak D match, TRBD2 (5 bases). The germline V gene has CDR1 SEHNR and CDR2 FQNEAQ (reference sequence). The V and J ends lost 3 bases and 5 bases respectively, with 22 bases between them. The CDR3 sequence is 17 residues long. The CDR3 loop reads CASSFVSGRPGSETQYF. The CDR3 DNA sequence: TGTGCCAGCAGCTTCGTCTCTGGGCGGCCGGGGTCCGAGACCCAGTACTTC.

The chain combines TRBV18 with TRBJ1-4; 9 bases line up with TRBD1. The germline V gene has CDR1 KGHSH and CDR2 LQKENI. The CDR3 has 15 residues. Trimming took 5 bases from V and 7 from J; bases not matched to a gene: 8. CDR3: CASSATGGVGEKLFF. The CDR3 nucleotides are TGTGCCAGCTCAGCGACAGGGGGAGTCGGTGAAAAACTGTTTTTT.

The CDR3: CASSPELAFQYF. DNA of the CDR3: TGTGCCAGCTCACCCGAACTAGCGTTTCAGTACTTC. V usage is TRBV18 and J usage is TRBJ2-4, with TRBD2 matching over 7 bases. Germline V gene data show CDR1 as KGHSH and CDR2 as LQKENI. With V trimmed by 3 bases and J by 11 bases, 4 bases remained unmatched. The CDR3 has 12 residues.